The rows below give T cell receptor beta chains drawn from one sample of a study of shared clonotypes between healthy human individuals. TCRdb's copy holds only in-frame clones and misses some; the assay was immunoSEQ multiplex PCR. The sample records some 350,000 clones, 74% being singletons. Specimen: memory CD4+ T cells sorted from blood. The receptors stem from a man aged 25 to 40 in good health. Both conserved end residues are part of each CDR3. Each record gives: J gene, D gene, V gene, clone size, CDR3 DNA, CDR3 protein. D genes are given only for firm matches. Not every row has a clone size; where given, it reads once, few, many or a size class.

j_call: TRBJ2-7
d_call: -
v_call: TRBV7-6
clone_size: few
cdr3_nt: TGTGCCAGCAGCGCCATGTCCTACGAGCAGTACTTC
cdr3_aa: CASSAMSYEQYF

j_call: TRBJ2-7
d_call: -
v_call: TRBV28
clone_size: -
cdr3_nt: TGTGCCAGCAGAAGCATCTCCTACGAGCAGTACTTC
cdr3_aa: CASRSISYEQYF

j_call: TRBJ2-1
d_call: -
v_call: TRBV7-2
clone_size: -
cdr3_nt: TGTGCCAGCAGCTTATATCGGGGGCAGACCTACAATGAGCAGTTCTTC
cdr3_aa: CASSLYRGQTYNEQFF

j_call: TRBJ1-4
d_call: TRBD1
v_call: TRBV5-3
clone_size: few
cdr3_nt: TGTGCCAGAAGCCCCCGAACGAGAGGGGGCTGTGAAAAACTGTTTTTT
cdr3_aa: CARSPRTRGGCEKLFF

j_call: TRBJ2-6
d_call: -
v_call: TRBV19
clone_size: -
cdr3_nt: TGTGCCAGTAGTACTCTTTCGAGTGCGGCTGGGGCCAACGTCCTGACTTTC
cdr3_aa: CASSTLSSAAGANVLTF

j_call: TRBJ2-5
d_call: TRBD2
v_call: TRBV28
clone_size: -
cdr3_nt: TGTGCCAGCAGCTACGACGGCGGGGGAGAGACCCAGTACTTC
cdr3_aa: CASSYDGGGETQYF

j_call: TRBJ1-2
d_call: TRBD1
v_call: TRBV6-5
clone_size: -
cdr3_nt: TGTGCCAGCAGTACCCTCGGACAGGGATATGGCTACACCTTC
cdr3_aa: CASSTLGQGYGYTF

j_call: TRBJ2-2
d_call: -
v_call: TRBV2
clone_size: few
cdr3_nt: TGTGCCAGCGCTTTGAACACCGGGGAGCTGTTTTTT
cdr3_aa: CASALNTGELFF

j_call: TRBJ2-3
d_call: TRBD2
v_call: TRBV28
clone_size: -
cdr3_nt: TGTGCCAGCAAGATTAGCGGGACTAGCACAGATACGCAGTATTTT
cdr3_aa: CASKISGTSTDTQYF

j_call: TRBJ2-7
d_call: -
v_call: TRBV9
clone_size: -
cdr3_nt: TGTGCCAGCAGCCTAGCTACGAGCTCCTACGAGCAGTACTTC
cdr3_aa: CASSLATSSYEQYF

j_call: TRBJ1-5
d_call: -
v_call: TRBV5-1
clone_size: -
cdr3_nt: TGCGCCAGCAGCTTGGCCTCAACAGGTCAGCCCCAGCATTTT
cdr3_aa: CASSLASTGQPQHF

j_call: TRBJ1-5
d_call: -
v_call: TRBV27
clone_size: -
cdr3_nt: TGTGCCAGCAGTTTATTGTCGGGGGACCAGCCCCAGCATTTT
cdr3_aa: CASSLLSGDQPQHF

j_call: TRBJ2-4
d_call: -
v_call: TRBV28
clone_size: -
cdr3_nt: TGTGCCAGCAGCTTCCCGAAAGGGACAGCCAAAAACATTCAGTACTTC
cdr3_aa: CASSFPKGTAKNIQYF

j_call: TRBJ1-2
d_call: TRBD1
v_call: TRBV9
clone_size: -
cdr3_nt: TGTGCCAGCAGCGTCTCCGGGACAGAGAACTATGGCTACACCTTC
cdr3_aa: CASSVSGTENYGYTF

j_call: TRBJ2-7
d_call: -
v_call: TRBV11-2
clone_size: -
cdr3_nt: TGTGCCAGCAGCTTAAGCCAGGGTGGGTTTTACGAGCAGTACTTC
cdr3_aa: CASSLSQGGFYEQYF

j_call: TRBJ2-7
d_call: TRBD1
v_call: TRBV5-5
clone_size: -
cdr3_nt: TGTGCCAGCAGCTTACGGGACAGGGGTCTCGAGCAGTACTTC
cdr3_aa: CASSLRDRGLEQYF

j_call: TRBJ2-5
d_call: TRBD2
v_call: TRBV5-8
clone_size: -
cdr3_nt: TGTGCCAGCAATAAAGCCACTAGCGGGCATGGGGTACAAGAGACCCAGTACTTC
cdr3_aa: CASNKATSGHGVQETQYF

j_call: TRBJ1-4
d_call: -
v_call: TRBV18
clone_size: -
cdr3_nt: TGTGCCAGCTCACCACTCGGGTCCAGGGGACGCACTAATGAAAAACTGTTTTTT
cdr3_aa: CASSPLGSRGRTNEKLFF

j_call: TRBJ2-4
d_call: -
v_call: TRBV30
clone_size: -
cdr3_nt: TGTGCCTGGACCGGGACGTCGACCGGAAACATTCAGTACTTC
cdr3_aa: CAWTGTSTGNIQYF

j_call: TRBJ2-7
d_call: -
v_call: TRBV2
clone_size: -
cdr3_nt: TGTGCCAGCAGTGAACTGACAGGAACCTACGAGCAGTACTTC
cdr3_aa: CASSELTGTYEQYF

j_call: TRBJ2-5
d_call: -
v_call: TRBV5-1
clone_size: once
cdr3_nt: TGCGCCAGCAGCTTGAGCGGTAACCAAGAGACCCAGTACTTC
cdr3_aa: CASSLSGNQETQYF

j_call: TRBJ2-1
d_call: -
v_call: TRBV29-1
clone_size: many
cdr3_nt: TGCAGCGCCACGACGGGGGTGGAGTTCTTC
cdr3_aa: CSATTGVEFF

j_call: TRBJ1-1
d_call: -
v_call: TRBV29-1
clone_size: few
cdr3_nt: TGCAGCGTTGGTGCGGGGTGGGGGATGAACACTGAAGCTTTCTTT
cdr3_aa: CSVGAGWGMNTEAFF

j_call: TRBJ2-2
d_call: -
v_call: TRBV11-3
clone_size: -
cdr3_nt: TGTGCCAGCAGCTGGGACTTCTCCGGGGAGCTGTTTTTT
cdr3_aa: CASSWDFSGELFF

j_call: TRBJ2-3
d_call: -
v_call: TRBV29-1
clone_size: -
cdr3_nt: TGCAGCGTCCAAGGGGGAACTTCCACAGATACGCAGTATTTT
cdr3_aa: CSVQGGTSTDTQYF

j_call: TRBJ2-7
d_call: -
v_call: TRBV7-2
clone_size: few
cdr3_nt: TGTGCCAGCAGCCCGAATCTAGAGAGCTTCTACGAGCAGTACTTC
cdr3_aa: CASSPNLESFYEQYF

j_call: TRBJ1-2
d_call: -
v_call: TRBV5-4
clone_size: few
cdr3_nt: TGTGCCAGCAGCTTGGGGGTAGGGGGTAACTATGGCTACACCTTC
cdr3_aa: CASSLGVGGNYGYTF

j_call: TRBJ2-7
d_call: TRBD2
v_call: TRBV5-1
clone_size: -
cdr3_nt: TGCGCCAGCAGAATAGCGGGAGGGCCCCACGAGCAGTACTTC
cdr3_aa: CASRIAGGPHEQYF

j_call: TRBJ2-2
d_call: -
v_call: TRBV11-2
clone_size: -
cdr3_nt: TGTGCCAGCAGCCCGACAAGCCCCGGGGAGCTGTTTTTT
cdr3_aa: CASSPTSPGELFF

j_call: TRBJ2-5
d_call: -
v_call: TRBV2
clone_size: -
cdr3_nt: TGTGCCAGCAGTCTCAGGCAAGAGACCCAGTACTTC
cdr3_aa: CASSLRQETQYF

j_call: TRBJ1-1
d_call: -
v_call: TRBV15
clone_size: -
cdr3_nt: TGTGCCACCCTCCGGGCAGGGATGTCTGAAGCTTTCTTT
cdr3_aa: CATLRAGMSEAFF

j_call: TRBJ2-5
d_call: -
v_call: TRBV19
clone_size: -
cdr3_nt: TGTGCCAGTAGTACTAGCGCGAAGTCGGAGACCCAGTACTTC
cdr3_aa: CASSTSAKSETQYF

j_call: TRBJ1-3
d_call: -
v_call: TRBV7-2
clone_size: -
cdr3_nt: TGTGCCAGCAGCTTTGGGCCAGGCAGCTCTGGAAACACCATATATTTT
cdr3_aa: CASSFGPGSSGNTIYF

j_call: TRBJ2-2
d_call: -
v_call: TRBV19
clone_size: -
cdr3_nt: TGTGCCAGTAGTAGAGTACTAAGCACCGGGGAGCTGTTTTTT
cdr3_aa: CASSRVLSTGELFF

j_call: TRBJ2-5
d_call: TRBD2
v_call: TRBV7-8
clone_size: many
cdr3_nt: TGTGCCAGCAGCTTACCAGTAGCGGGAGTTTATGGGGAGACCCAGTACTTC
cdr3_aa: CASSLPVAGVYGETQYF

j_call: TRBJ1-2
d_call: -
v_call: TRBV9
clone_size: few
cdr3_nt: TGTGCCAGCAGCGTGTCGGGAGTGGTCGGCTACACCTTC
cdr3_aa: CASSVSGVVGYTF

j_call: TRBJ1-5
d_call: -
v_call: TRBV28
clone_size: -
cdr3_nt: TGTGCCAGCAGGGTGGTACAAGGGAATGGGGCCCAGCATTTT
cdr3_aa: CASRVVQGNGAQHF

j_call: TRBJ2-5
d_call: -
v_call: TRBV7-8
clone_size: once
cdr3_nt: TGTGCCAGCAGCCCCGGAGCGGCGGCCCAGTACTTC
cdr3_aa: CASSPGAAAQYF

j_call: TRBJ2-7
d_call: -
v_call: TRBV29-1
clone_size: -
cdr3_nt: TGCAGCGTTATGGGAAATCTGAGGTACGGCGAGCAGTACTTC
cdr3_aa: CSVMGNLRYGEQYF

j_call: TRBJ2-7
d_call: -
v_call: TRBV7-8
clone_size: -
cdr3_nt: TGTGCCAGCAGCTTCAGGAGGGCCTGGAACGAGCAGTACTTC
cdr3_aa: CASSFRRAWNEQYF

j_call: TRBJ2-5
d_call: -
v_call: TRBV5-1
clone_size: -
cdr3_nt: TGCGCCAGCAGCTTACAGATTCAAGAGACCCAGTACTTC
cdr3_aa: CASSLQIQETQYF

j_call: TRBJ2-7
d_call: -
v_call: TRBV7-9
clone_size: -
cdr3_nt: TGTGCCAGCAGCTTAGATATTCCGGGAATCTACGAGCAGTACTTC
cdr3_aa: CASSLDIPGIYEQYF

j_call: TRBJ1-1
d_call: -
v_call: TRBV5-1
clone_size: -
cdr3_nt: TGCGCCAGCAGCAGGGACGGTGGTTTGAACACTGAAGCTTTCTTT
cdr3_aa: CASSRDGGLNTEAFF

j_call: TRBJ2-2
d_call: -
v_call: TRBV19
clone_size: -
cdr3_nt: TGTGCCATCACAGACTTTAACACCGGGGAGCTGTTTTTT
cdr3_aa: CAITDFNTGELFF

j_call: TRBJ2-3
d_call: TRBD2
v_call: TRBV11-3
clone_size: -
cdr3_nt: TGTGCCAGCAGCTTAGAAGGGACTAGCGGGAGGCAGGGCACAGATACGCAGTATTTT
cdr3_aa: CASSLEGTSGRQGTDTQYF

j_call: TRBJ2-3
d_call: -
v_call: TRBV10-1
clone_size: -
cdr3_nt: TGCGCCAGCAGGCCGGGCTTGACAGATACGCAGTATTTT
cdr3_aa: CASRPGLTDTQYF

j_call: TRBJ2-3
d_call: -
v_call: TRBV29-1
clone_size: -
cdr3_nt: TGCAGCGTCAGATTAGGCACCGAAGATACGCAGTATTTT
cdr3_aa: CSVRLGTEDTQYF

j_call: TRBJ1-5
d_call: -
v_call: TRBV7-9
clone_size: many
cdr3_nt: TGTGCCAGCAGCTCCATAGCCCCCAATCAGCCCCAGCATTTT
cdr3_aa: CASSSIAPNQPQHF

j_call: TRBJ2-3
d_call: -
v_call: TRBV11-3
clone_size: -
cdr3_nt: TGTGCCAGCAGCGACCAGGGAGATACGCAGTATTTT
cdr3_aa: CASSDQGDTQYF